One sample yielded the 15 T cell receptor beta chains listed below, sequenced in a study of cytomegalovirus exposure and HLA in healthy donors. The PCR contained 60 Vbeta and 13 Jbeta primers. TCRdb's table, derived via immunoSEQ multiplex PCR, lists solely in-frame clones and lacks some. Here the sample table reports about 49,000 clones. What was sequenced was PBMCs. Receptors were obtained from a man between 18 and 35 years old in good health and CMV-seropositive.

The genes are TRBV6-1 and TRBJ2-1; 11 bases align to TRBD2. CDR3 length: 14 amino acids. The V segment lost 8 bases and the J segment 4 bases; nucleotides outside the gene matches: 4. The V gene's germline CDR1 is MNHNS and CDR2 SASEGT. CDR3 sequence: CASCGLAGYNEQFF. CDR3 DNA sequence: TGTGCCAGCTGTGGACTAGCGGGTTACAATGAGCAGTTCTTC.

The J gene is TRBJ1-4, the V gene TRBV4-1, with D tentatively TRBD1 (6 bases). V was clipped by 7 bases and J by 4 bases, with 22 bases between them. This CDR3 region has 17 residues. Germline lookup yields CDR1 MGHRA and CDR2 YSYEKL. CDR3 nucleotides: TGCGCCAGCACCACAACCTTGTCGAGACAGGATAATGAAAAACTGTTTTTT. Protein: CASTTTLSRQDNEKLFF.

The chain links TRBV5-4 to TRBJ1-4; tentatively, D is TRBD1 (5 bases). There are 15 residues in the CDR3. Trimming pared 4 bases from V and 7 bases from J, leaving 17 bases between. Germline values: CDR1 SGHNT, CDR2 YYREEE (reference sequence). This chain's CDR3 is CASSRTRGYGEKLFF. In DNA form, the CDR3 reads TGTGCCAGCAGCCGCACCCGGGGGTATGGTGAAAAACTGTTTTTT.

The V and J genes are TRBV19 and TRBJ1-1; D uncertain. V was shortened by 1 base and J by 12 bases, with 15 bases between the two germline ends. The CDR3 has 13 amino acids. CDR1 and CDR2 from the germline V gene are LNHDA and SQIVND (reference sequence). The CDR3 reads CASSIVGVQRTFF. The CDR3 DNA sequence: TGTGCCAGTAGTATAGTCGGGGTTCAGCGTACTTTCTTT.

The chain couples TRBV13 to TRBJ2-1; D is perhaps TRBD2 (5 bases). The CDR3 totals 14 residues. V lost 5 bases and J lost 6, with 14 bases in between. Germline lookup yields CDR1 PRHDT and CDR2 FYEKMQ (reference sequence). CDR3 sequence: CASSNGLVTNEQFF. The CDR3 region has the DNA TGTGCCAGCAGCAACGGACTTGTAACCAATGAGCAGTTCTTC.

V gene TRBV19 combines with J gene TRBJ2-7; D remains ambiguous. The V end lost 1 base, the J end lost 3 bases, and 7 bases lay between the germline ends. CDR3 length: 13 residues. CDR1 is LNHDA and CDR2 is SQIVND in the germline V gene (reference sequence). The CDR3: CASSIVTSYEQYF. The CDR3 nucleotides read TGTGCCAGTAGTATAGTTACCAGCTACGAGCAGTACTTC.

This rearrangement joins TRBV6-1 to TRBJ2-5, with 11 bases that match TRBD2. The DNA end favors TRBJ2-7, so the J call may be wrong. The CDR3 covers 14 residues. Germline lookup yields CDR1 MNHNS and CDR2 SASEGT. The CDR3 region has the DNA TGTGCCAGCAGTACCCGACTAGCGGGGTACGAGCAGTACTTC. It yields the protein CASSTRLAGYEQYF.

The V and J genes are TRBV7-6 and TRBJ2-7; 8 bases line up with TRBD1. J was trimmed by 3 bases and V by 2 bases; bases with no gene match: 12. The CDR3 runs 17 residues. The germline gives CDR1 SGHVS, CDR2 FNYEAQ. This CDR3 is CASSLWPGGFSDYEQYF. The CDR3 nucleotides read TGTGCCAGCAGCTTATGGCCAGGGGGCTTCTCGGACTACGAGCAGTACTTC.

Written as DNA, the CDR3 is TGTGCCAGCAGCCCTGATAGGGACAGGTACGAGCAGTACTTC. Translation: CASSPDRDRYEQYF. This chain links TRBV7-8 with TRBJ2-7; the match to TRBD1 covers 8 bases. J was trimmed by 4 bases and V by 5 bases; bases with no gene match: 7. The germline V gene encodes CDR1 SGHVS and CDR2 FQNEAQ. The CDR3 totals 14 residues. Full variable domain (remainder filled in from reference TRBV7-8 and TRBJ2-7): GAGVSQSPRYKVAKRGQDVALRCDPISGHVSLFWYQQALGQGPEFLTYFQNEAQLDKSGLPSDRFFAERPEGSVSTLKIQRTQQEDSAVYLCASSPDRDRYEQYFGPGTRLTVT.

The V and J genes are TRBV7-3 and TRBJ2-5; TRBD2 matches 14 bases. Germline V gene lookup returns CDR1 SGHTA and CDR2 FQGTGA. The CDR3 is 19 residues long. With 4 bases clipped from V and 4 bases from J, the junction kept 14 bases outside the gene matches. Here the CDR3 reads CASSSPPGTSGRGVETQYF. The CDR3 bases are TGTGCCAGCAGCTCCCCCCCCGGGACTAGCGGGAGAGGGGTAGAGACCCAGTACTTC.

The chain couples TRBV14 to TRBJ2-7; 12 bases fit TRBD2. V shed 2 bases and J 6 bases; nucleotides not matched to a gene: 5. Germline assignment: CDR1 SGHDN and CDR2 FVKESK. CDR3 length equals 15 residues. CDR3: CASSQLAGGPSEQYF. The CDR3 DNA is TGTGCCAGCAGCCAACTAGCGGGAGGGCCGAGCGAGCAGTACTTC.

The V gene is TRBV5-1, the J gene TRBJ2-3; a possible D gene is TRBD2 (6 bases). CDR1 and CDR2 from the germline V gene are SGHRS and YFSETQ. The germline V and J ends were trimmed by 4 bases and 3 bases, with 9 bases remaining between them. CDR3 length: 13 residues. The CDR3 DNA reads as TGCGCCAGCAGCGTGACTAGAACAGATACGCAGTATTTT. This codes for CASSVTRTDTQYF. Full variable domain (outside the CDR3, taken from reference TRBV5-1 and TRBJ2-3): KAGVTQTPRYLIKTRGQQVTLSCSPISGHRSVSWYQQTPGQGLQFLFEYFSETQRNKGNFPGRFSGRQFSNSRSEMNVSTLELGDSALYLCASSVTRTDTQYFGPGTRLTVL.

V is TRBV25-1 and J is TRBJ2-4; D is perhaps TRBD2 (6 bases). The CDR3 has 13 amino acids. Trimming removed 1 base at V and 8 bases at J, with 9 bases between. Germline lookup yields CDR1 MGHDK and CDR2 SYGVNS. The CDR3 DNA is TGTGCCAGCAGTGAATGGGGCGGGGACATTCAGTACTTC. It codes for CASSEWGGDIQYF.

The chain links TRBV7-9 to TRBJ2-7, with D possibly matching TRBD2 (7 bases). V was clipped by 8 bases and J by 4 bases, with 12 bases between them. CDR1 is SEHNR, CDR2 FQNEAQ, per germline (reference sequence). CDR3 length: 12 residues. The CDR3 nucleotides are TGTGCCAGCGGGGGGGCGGTGTACGAGCAGTACTTC. Protein: CASGGAVYEQYF.

The chain employs TRBV5-4 and TRBJ1-2, with 7 positions matching TRBD1. Germline CDR1 reads SGHNT; CDR2 reads YYREEE (reference sequence). V was clipped by 4 bases and J by 4 bases; unmatched bases: 7. CDR3 length equals 14 residues. CDR3 DNA sequence: TGTGCCAGCAGCCAAGGACAGGAGATCTATGGCTACACCTTC. This sequence encodes CASSQGQEIYGYTF.